This TCR beta chain was recorded in a study of T cells in Graves' hyperthyroidism and ophthalmopathy (dated by TCRdb to the late 2010s). Turning to the overall study: Peripheral blood was sampled at the time of initial diagnosis, prior to any treatment. A discovery cohort of about 95 patients, fewer than 50 with Graves' ophthalmopathy and approximately 60 with stable Graves' hyperthyroidism, was used to find distinguishing TCR V-J signatures. An independent validation cohort of 18 to 20 hyperthyroidism patients and 17 patients who later progressed to ophthalmopathy tested prospective prediction of ophthalmopathy. The 90 to 100 discovery patients were randomly divided into training and test sets at a 7:3 ratio. Thyroid tissue and blood T-cell repertoires from six Graves' hyperthyroidism patients were also compared in the study. After sampling, hyperthyroidism patients received methimazole starting at 30 mg daily, and ophthalmopathy patients received high-dose intravenous methylprednisolone. The paper describes TCR Vbeta CDR3 sequencing of 140 or so peripheral blood samples, made up of 43 ophthalmopathy patients, more than 70 hyperthyroidism patients and 17 progressor patients.

The table lists this clonotype with many counts. The antigen this receptor binds is unknown. Qualities for individual bases were not recorded, and no much larger clone is one base off. The CDR3 runs 12 amino acids, cysteine and phenylalanine included. Only CDR3 DNA is held: 36 bases, read in frame from base 1. Trimming at the junction amounts to 6 bases on V and 5 bases on J, and the germline ends lie 8 bases apart. General conclusions and limits of the study: Sample size was not statistically predetermined, and investigators were not blinded to group allocation. In validation, progression to ophthalmopathy was predicted by the model with 70% to 71% sensitivity and nearly 75% specificity, a median of roughly six months before onset. In cross-validation, a model built on a 13 V-J signature told ophthalmopathy apart from stable hyperthyroidism with 85% to 90% sensitivity and about 81% specificity, and in testing the same model reached 80%/75%. Most expanded thyroid clonotypes (frequency above 0.001) were also detected in blood, suggesting blood repertoires may reflect thyroid immune responses.

Graves' hyperthyroidism was defined as stable when no progression to ophthalmopathy occurred over 18 months of follow-up. Hyperthyroidism patients were newly diagnosed, had a disease duration of under 2 months, and were aged 18 to 65 years. Exclusion was applied to patients with uncontrolled infections, other autoimmune diseases, pregnancy or lactation. Clinical symptoms, serum thyroxine and TRAb, thyroid ultrasound, and orbital computed tomography formed the basis for the diagnoses. PBMCs were separated from about 10 ml of fresh peripheral blood using Ficoll-Paque density gradient centrifugation. Trizol reagent was used to extract total RNA, and RNA quality was then checked on an Agilent 2100 Bioanalyzer. The TCR beta CDR3 regions were amplified from RNA transcripts. A first-round RT-PCR of the TCR CDR3 used the HTBI primer set with the Qiagen OneStep RT-PCR kit. A second multiplex PCR round built the libraries, followed by size selection and purification. Sequencing of the libraries was done on an Illumina HiSeq2000 using paired-end 100 bp reads. As for how the authors treated the data: SOAPnuke was used to process the raw data, with reads discarded if the reads contained adapters or uncalled bases, had a mean Phred below 15, or lacked an exact constant-primer or identifier match. COPE v1.2.5 was used to merge the high-quality paired reads, and each unique nucleotide sequence was defined as a clonotype. MiTCR v1.1 was used to align the clonotypes against IMGT TRBV, TRBD and TRBJ reference segments. Only V-J combinations with frequency above 0.0001, covering 98% to 99.2% of repertoires, were analysed. The TCS score was defined as the ratio of F50 (clonal expansion) to E x V (chaos), calculated using BLOSUM62-based TCRdist between CDR3 peptides within each V-J. Welch's t-statistics and random forest reduced roughly 500 V-J features to 10 to 15, which were used in a naive Bayes classifier (R e1071). In TCRdb, the public reads were trimmed at Q25 with fastp and aligned with MiXCR, with productive beta chains retained. Rows with one shared CDR3 protein collapse into an entry with the most common genes and DNA. The authors' filters were not applied to this entry. For this sample the table gives roughly 380,000 distinct CDR3 sequences, of which roughly 13% were detected only once. Together, the top ten hold about 5% of the sample.

This chain is built from TRBV12-3 or TRBV12-4 and TRBJ1-5; the D gene is not confidently resolved. This clonotype originated in a woman aged 18 to 35 with Graves' hyperthyroidism. Sequenced input: blood. The DNA sequence is TGTGCCAGCAGCTCCCGTTATCAGCCCCAGCATTTT. Its translation is CASSSRYQPQHF.